This passage covers 13 T cell receptor beta chains from one sample sequenced in a study of OX40 agonist ivuxolimab in advanced cancers. The table came from immunoSEQ multiplex PCR; TCRdb's copy has only in-frame clones and leaves some out. The sample has 70,000 to 80,000 clones; 93% are singletons. Material: CD4+ or CD8+ T cells sorted from blood, obtained in a trial of the OX40 agonist ivuxolimab. These receptors were taken from an adult with an advanced solid tumor such as melanoma, head and neck, liver or kidney cancer.

This rearrangement joins TRBV6-1 to TRBJ1-2, with 8 bases aligning to TRBD1. Trimming removed 5 bases from V and 0 bases from J; junction bases left unmatched: 5. This CDR3 has 15 residues. Germline-derived CDR1 and CDR2 are MNHNS and SASEGT. CDR3 amino acids: CASSLGTGTNYGYTF. CDR3 bases: TGTGCCAGCAGTTTGGGGACAGGAACTAACTATGGCTACACCTTC.

V is TRBV13 and J is TRBJ2-1, with a possible D match to TRBD2 (6 bases). V was shortened by 5 bases and J by 0 bases, with 11 bases between the two germline ends. The CDR3 extends over 15 amino acids. The germline CDR1 and CDR2 sequences are PRHDT and FYEKMQ (reference sequence). For the CDR3, the DNA is TGTGCCAGCAGCCCCCGACTAGACTCCTACAATGAGCAGTTCTTC. Translating gives CASSPRLDSYNEQFF.

This chain connects TRBV11-2 to TRBJ2-7; perhaps TRBD2 as D (5 bases). The CDR3 covers 16 residues. V was trimmed by 3 bases and J by 2 bases, leaving 17 bases between them. Germline values: CDR1 SGHAT, CDR2 FQNNGV. The CDR3 sequence: CASSLGIGSIPYEQYF. The CDR3 DNA reads as TGTGCCAGCAGCTTGGGGATAGGGAGCATCCCCTACGAGCAGTACTTC.

The V call is TRBV11-2, the J call TRBJ2-3; D ambiguous. The V and J ends lost 1 base and 4 bases respectively, with 9 bases between them. The CDR3 totals 14 residues. Per the germline V gene, CDR1 is SGHAT and CDR2 is FQNNGV. DNA for the CDR3: TGTGCCAGCAGCTTAGGTGGGGTCTCAGATACGCAGTATTTT. Translated: CASSLGGVSDTQYF. The variable domain in full, with the rest retrieved from reference TRBV11-2 and TRBJ2-3, is EAGVAQSPRYKIIEKRQSVAFWCNPISGHATLYWYQQILGQGPKLLIQFQNNGVVDDSQLPKDRFSAERLKGVDSTLKIQPAKLEDSAVYLCASSLGGVSDTQYFGPGTRLTVL.

This clone has just one count. CDR3 nucleotides: TGCGCCAGCAGCTTGAAGGGGGCAGAAGCTTTCTTT. As protein: CASSLKGAEAFF. V gene TRBV5-1 combines with J gene TRBJ1-1; TRBD1 matches 7 bases. Trimming cost V 1 base and J 8 bases; bases outside gene matches: 2. CDR3 length: 12 amino acids. The V gene's germline CDR1 is SGHRS and CDR2 YFSETQ.

V usage is TRBV25-1 and J usage is TRBJ1-1, with D hard to call. Trimming cost V 1 base and J 7 bases, with 10 bases left between them. This CDR3 has 13 residues. Looked up from germline, CDR1 is MGHDK and CDR2 is SYGVNS. CDR3 bases: TGTGCCAGCAGTGAATTGCTTAATATTGAAGCTTTCTTT. It codes for CASSELLNIEAFF.

The chain combines TRBV27 with TRBJ2-1; the match to TRBD1 covers 7 bases. Germline lookup yields CDR1 MNHEY and CDR2 SMNVEV (reference sequence). V shed 6 bases, J shed 1 base, and the junction held 9 bases outside the gene matches. This CDR3 is 16 amino acids long. CDR3 coding DNA: TGTGCCAGCAGGAAGACAGGGTATGGGTCCTACAATGAGCAGTTCTTC. It yields the protein CASRKTGYGSYNEQFF.

The chain recombines TRBV19 with TRBJ2-1; D gene unclear. Germline CDR1 and CDR2: LNHDA and SQIVND (reference sequence). The CDR3 has 13 amino acids. The V gene lost 5 bases and the J gene lost 5 bases, with 10 bases spanning the gap. The CDR3 DNA is TGTGCCAGTAGTTGGACCGGTAACAATGAGCAGTTCTTC. It yields the protein CASSWTGNNEQFF.

The genes are TRBV27 and TRBJ1-1; D is perhaps TRBD1 (5 bases). This CDR3 comprises 15 residues. CDR1 MNHEY and CDR2 SMNVEV come from the germline V gene (reference sequence). V lost 7 bases and J 0 bases, leaving 15 bases between the germline ends. CDR3 sequence (DNA): TGTGCCAGCAAAATAGAGGGGCGCGTGAACACTGAAGCTTTCTTT. This sequence encodes CASKIEGRVNTEAFF.

V is TRBV5-4 and J is TRBJ2-7; D remains ambiguous. V was trimmed by 2 bases and J by 4 bases, leaving 13 bases between them. The CDR3 length is 14 residues. Germline CDR1 reads SGHNT; CDR2 reads YYREEE (reference sequence). The CDR3 DNA reads TGTGCCAGCAGCTTTGGTACCCGACCTTACGAGCAGTACTTC. Translation: CASSFGTRPYEQYF.

The chain links TRBV29-1 to TRBJ2-1; D may be TRBD2 (5 bases). This CDR3 has 11 residues. The germline V gene has CDR1 SQVTM and CDR2 ANQGSEA. Trimming stripped 6 bases from V and 6 bases from J, with 9 bases between. DNA for the CDR3: TGCAGCGTAGAACTAGGCAATGAGCAGTTCTTC. Protein: CSVELGNEQFF.

The V and J genes are TRBV11-2 and TRBJ2-1; 12 positions match TRBD1. Germline V gene sequence: CDR1 SGHAT, CDR2 FQNNGV. The CDR3 totals 17 residues. The V and J ends lost 1 base and 9 bases, in that order; junction bases with no gene match: 10. This CDR3 is CASSLGRDRGRRGEQFF. CDR3 DNA sequence: TGTGCCAGCAGCTTAGGTAGGGACAGGGGGCGTCGTGGTGAGCAGTTCTTC.

The gene calls are TRBV6-1 and TRBJ2-1; D call uncertain. Germline loops: CDR1 MNHNS, CDR2 SASEGT. CDR3 length equals 13 residues. Deletions cut 4 bases from V and 2 bases from J, with 6 bases between. Here the CDR3 reads CASSGNPYNEQFF. CDR3 bases: TGTGCCAGCAGTGGGAACCCCTACAATGAGCAGTTCTTC.